The 11 T cell receptor beta chains presented below share a single source sample, sequenced in a study of molecular identifiers for immune sequencing clone quantification (dated 2018 in TCRdb). Library creation used PCR. Reads for this sample came from an Illumina HiSeq 4000. TCRdb trimmed the raw reads at Q25, called clones with MiXCR and kept productive beta chains. CDR3 protein duplicates are merged, each entry listing the most common genes and DNA. Across this sample there are some 65,000 distinct CDR3 sequences, with roughly 18% seen only once. The top ten constitute less than 2% of the sample. Material for sequencing was naive CD8+ T cells from blood, with Jurkat cell RNA spiked in. According to the study, the label for this sample's cell subset or site signals: FACS-sorted CD8+CD4-CCR7+CD45RA+ naive T cells. The origin of the receptors is a human donor in good health. Some libraries in this study had Jurkat cell RNA spiked in.

This clonotype has at least ten counts. The chain couples TRBV13 to TRBJ2-7; D gene unclear. The V gene lost 0 bases and the J gene lost 5 bases, with 14 bases spanning the gap. This CDR3 region has 15 residues. Germline V gene sequence: CDR1 PRHDT, CDR2 FYEKMQ (reference sequence). CDR3: CASSLGRLSPHEQYF. For the CDR3, the DNA is TGTGCCAGCAGCTTAGGCCGGTTGAGTCCCCACGAGCAGTACTTC.

This clonotype was observed at least ten times. The CDR3 region has the DNA TGCGCCGTTTCCGGGGGAGGTCAGCCCCAGCATTTT. Translating it yields CAVSGGGQPQHF. The rearrangement links TRBV23-1 to TRBJ1-5; D may be TRBD1 (5 bases). TRBV23-1 is an ORF; its function is uncertain. CDR3 size: 12 residues. Trimming shortened V by 11 bases and J by 6 bases, and 14 bases separated the two germline ends.

On this clonotype itself: A much larger clone differs from this one at a single base, so this may be a read error. The chain uses TRBV7-8 and TRBJ2-5, with D perhaps matching TRBD1 (5 bases). The CDR3 has 14 amino acids. The germline CDR1 and CDR2 sequences are SGHVS and FQNEAQ. Deletions cut 2 bases from V and 5 bases from J, with 12 bases between. The CDR3 nucleotides read TGTGCCAGCAGCTTAAGGCAGGGTATGGAGACCCAGTACTTC. Residues: CASSLRQGMETQYF.

At least ten counts were recorded for this clonotype. This chain uses TRBV19 with TRBJ2-1; D may be TRBD2 (6 bases). The CDR3 is made up of 14 amino acids. Germline values: CDR1 LNHDA, CDR2 SQIVND (reference sequence). V lost 2 bases to trimming and J lost 5 bases, with 10 bases between them. The CDR3 bases are TGTGCCAGTAGTATACCGGGACTTAACAATGAGCAGTTCTTC. This gives the protein CASSIPGLNNEQFF.

This clonotype was recorded many times. The chain employs TRBV27 and TRBJ2-3; D is unclear. Deletions cut 3 bases from V and 0 bases from J, with 4 bases between. CDR1 and CDR2 from the germline V gene are MNHEY and SMNVEV (reference sequence). This CDR3 has 13 amino acids. The CDR3 region has the DNA TGTGCCAGCAGTTTTATTAGCACAGATACGCAGTATTTT. Amino acid sequence: CASSFISTDTQYF.

This clonotype was recorded at least ten times. This CDR3 is CASSQPGQNQETQYF. The CDR3 DNA reads as TGTGCCAGCAGCCAACCTGGGCAGAACCAAGAGACCCAGTACTTC. The chain links TRBV13 to TRBJ2-5; D remains unclear. Germline V gives CDR1 PRHDT, CDR2 FYEKMQ (reference sequence). Trimming left V 5 bases short and J 0 bases short, with 13 bases between. This CDR3 spans 15 amino acids.

Ten or more counts support this clonotype. The genes are TRBV30 and TRBJ1-1; D is possibly TRBD1 (6 bases). The CDR3 runs 14 residues. With 3 bases removed from V and 4 bases from J, the gap between germline ends came to 15 bases. Germline V lookup: CDR1 GTSNPN, CDR2 SVGIG (reference sequence). The CDR3, as DNA: TGTGCCTGGAGACCGAGAGGGGGAATCACTGAAGCTTTCTTT. It codes for CAWRPRGGITEAFF.

This clonotype was picked up many times. This chain joins TRBV4-1 and TRBJ1-2, with D perhaps TRBD1 (5 bases). The germline V gene has CDR1 MGHRA and CDR2 YSYEKL. Deletions cut 3 bases from V and 5 bases from J, with 10 bases between. This CDR3 spans 13 amino acids. The CDR3 DNA reads TGCGCCAGCAGCCAGAAGGGGTCTTATGGCTACACCTTC. Protein: CASSQKGSYGYTF.

This clonotype was detected ten times or more. The chain uses TRBV6-1 and TRBJ1-1; D remains unclear. Looked up from germline, CDR1 is MNHNS and CDR2 is SASEGT. Trimming shortened V by 2 bases and J by 6 bases, and 7 bases separated the two germline ends. CDR3 length: 12 amino acids. CDR3 DNA sequence: TGTGCCAGCAGTGAAATCGTAGCTGAAGCTTTCTTT. Translating gives CASSEIVAEAFF.

This chain joins TRBV4-1 and TRBJ2-2, with a weak D call TRBD1 (5 bases). CDR1 and CDR2 from the germline V gene are MGHRA and YSYEKL. V lost 2 bases, J lost 4 bases, and 14 bases lay in between. The CDR3 sequence is 16 residues long. The CDR3 bases are TGCGCCAGCAGCCAACCAGATGGGGCCGCCACCGGGGAGCTGTTTTTT. It specifies CASSQPDGAATGELFF.

This clonotype appeared many times. The gene calls are TRBV6-5 and TRBJ1-2; D not certain. Trimming left V 3 bases short and J 4 bases short, with 18 bases between. CDR3 length: 16 residues. CDR1 is MNHEY and CDR2 is SVGAGI in the germline V gene. The CDR3 loop reads CASSYSLAWRSYGYTF. In DNA form, the CDR3 reads TGTGCCAGCAGTTATTCCTTAGCTTGGAGGAGCTATGGCTACACCTTC.